One sample yielded the 6 T cell receptor beta chains listed below, sequenced in a study of T cells in Graves' hyperthyroidism and ophthalmopathy (dated by TCRdb to the late 2010s). The library relied on multiplex PCR. TCRdb names Illumina HiSeq 2000 as the instrument used. Amplification of TCR beta CDR3 regions was carried out from RNA transcripts. For the first round of RT-PCR on the TCR CDR3, the HTBI primer set was used together with the Qiagen OneStep RT-PCR kit. TCRdb trimmed the raw reads at Q25, called clones with MiXCR and kept productive beta chains. Each entry merges the rows of one CDR3 protein and shows their most common DNA and genes. The table for this sample lists some 400,000 distinct CDR3 sequences; approximately 20% of them were counted only once. About 4% of the sample belongs to the ten largest clones. The sequencing sample was made of blood. The source is a woman aged 18-29 years with Graves' hyperthyroidism.

This clonotype was detected only once. The chain has TRBV12-3 or TRBV12-4 and TRBJ1-1; 8 nucleotides match TRBD1. The CDR3 is made up of 14 amino acids. V lost 6 bases, J lost 1 base, and 4 bases stayed unmatched. CDR3 sequence: CASSVGQENTEAFF. The CDR3 DNA reads as TGTGCCAGCAGCGTGGGACAGGAGAACACTGAAGCTTTCTTT.

CDR3 loop: CASSYSAGDKETQYF. Written as DNA, the CDR3 is TGTGCCAGCAGTTACTCAGCAGGGGATAAAGAGACCCAGTACTTC. The rearrangement uses TRBV11-3 and TRBJ2-5; D perhaps matches TRBD1 (6 bases). The germline V and J ends were trimmed by 6 bases and 3 bases, with 17 bases remaining between them. Per the germline V gene, CDR1 is SGHNT and CDR2 is YENEEA. This CDR3 is built from 15 residues.

This clonotype has at least ten counts. The chain combines TRBV6-5 with TRBJ1-5; D is unresolved. The germline V gene encodes CDR1 MNHEY and CDR2 SVGAGI. V was shortened by 4 bases and J by 7 bases, with 14 bases between the two germline ends. CDR3 length: 14 amino acids. CDR3 protein: CASSLGRAFQPQHF. Written as DNA, the CDR3 is TGTGCCAGCAGTTTAGGCCGGGCTTTCCAGCCCCAGCATTTT.

This clonotype has a count of ten or more. The chain carries TRBV19 and TRBJ1-5; D ambiguous. This CDR3 region has 13 residues. Germline loops: CDR1 LNHDA, CDR2 SQIVND (reference sequence). V gave up 0 bases and J gave up 7 bases, with 7 bases separating them. The CDR3 spells CASSIEVWQPQHF. The CDR3 DNA follows: TGTGCCAGTAGTATAGAAGTCTGGCAGCCCCAGCATTTT.

This clonotype occurred many times. The gene calls are TRBV2 and TRBJ1-1, with D possibly matching TRBD1 (6 bases). The CDR3 runs to 13 residues. With 7 bases removed from V and 5 bases from J, the gap between germline ends came to 14 bases. Per germline, CDR1 SNHLY and CDR2 FYNNEI. The CDR3 bases are TGTGCCAGCAATGTACAGGGTCTGACTGAAGCTTTCTTT. The encoded protein is CASNVQGLTEAFF.

Many counts were recorded for this clonotype. The J gene is TRBJ1-5, the V gene TRBV6-1, with D perhaps matching TRBD1 (6 bases). The CDR3 sequence is 15 residues long. Germline lookup yields CDR1 MNHNS and CDR2 SASEGT. With 6 bases removed from V and 5 bases from J, the gap between germline ends came to 17 bases. CDR3 loop: CASRRLGAGDQPQHF. For the CDR3, the DNA is TGTGCCAGCAGACGGTTGGGGGCTGGGGATCAGCCCCAGCATTTT.